One and the same sample provided the 12 T cell receptor beta chains below, sequenced in a study of PD-L1 blockade in urothelial cancer. As for time point: pretreatment peripheral blood. TCRdb's table, derived via immunoSEQ multiplex PCR, lists solely in-frame clones and lacks some. The profile shows 75,000 to 95,000 clones, approximately 86% of them singletons. The input for sequencing was PBMCs, taken around atezolizumab (anti-PD-L1) treatment. The receptors stem from a man aged 40-49 years with urothelial cancer.

This rearrangement joins TRBV28 to TRBJ2-2; perhaps TRBD2 as D (6 bases). The V gene lost 7 bases and the J gene lost 6 bases, with 12 bases spanning the gap. Germline V gene lookup returns CDR1 MDHEN and CDR2 SYDVKM. CDR3 length: 13 residues. DNA of the CDR3: TGTGCCAGCAAGGAGGGCAGGCCCGGGGAGCTGTTTTTT. Translating it yields CASKEGRPGELFF.

In its sample, this clone was seen many times. The CDR3 protein is CAWSPQIMNTEAFF. The CDR3 DNA follows: TGTGCCTGGTCCCCACAGATAATGAACACTGAAGCTTTCTTT. The V gene is TRBV30, the J gene TRBJ1-1, with unresolved D. The length of the CDR3 is 14 residues. The V end was cut by 5 bases, the J end by 0 bases, with 13 bases between. Looked up from germline, CDR1 is GTSNPN and CDR2 is SVGIG (reference sequence). The full variable domain, completed using reference TRBV30 and TRBJ1-1, is SQTIHQWPATLVQPVGSPLSLECTVEGTSNPNLYWYRQAAGRGLQLLFYSVGIGQISSEVPQNLSASRPQDRQFILSSKKLLLSDSGFYLCAWSPQIMNTEAFFGQGTRLTVV.

The V and J genes are TRBV4-1 and TRBJ2-7; TRBD2 aligns across 8 bases. The germline CDR1 and CDR2 sequences are MGHRA and YSYEKL. The CDR3 has 16 residues. The V and J ends lost 0 bases and 4 bases, in that order; junction bases with no gene match: 8. CDR3 DNA sequence: TGCGCCAGCAGCCAAGATACGGCGAGCGGGGGTTACGAGCAGTACTTC. Translating it yields CASSQDTASGGYEQYF.

The V call is TRBV11-2, the J call TRBJ2-1, with D possibly being TRBD1 (6 bases). The germline V gene encodes CDR1 SGHAT and CDR2 FQNNGV. This CDR3 has 14 amino acids. V was shortened by 3 bases and J by 6 bases, with 12 bases between the two germline ends. The CDR3 sequence: CASSFELGGNEQFF. The CDR3 coding sequence is TGTGCCAGCAGCTTCGAACTAGGGGGCAATGAGCAGTTCTTC.

The chain employs TRBV6-1 and TRBJ2-1; 7 bases agree with TRBD2. This CDR3 spans 19 amino acids. Germline CDR1 MNHNS, CDR2 SASEGT. V trimming: 2 bases; J trimming: 2 bases; junction bases outside the gene matches: 15. The CDR3 reads CASSETMGPGLAAYNEQFF. CDR3 DNA: TGTGCCAGCAGTGAAACAATGGGGCCGGGGCTAGCGGCCTACAATGAGCAGTTCTTC.

The J gene is TRBJ2-3, the V gene TRBV28, with 9 bases identical to TRBD2. The junction had 11 bases not matched to a gene; V was cut back by 5 bases and J by 2 bases. From germline, CDR1 is MDHEN and CDR2 SYDVKM. The CDR3 totals 17 residues. This CDR3 is CASSTRGGRGDTDTQYF. The CDR3 coding sequence is TGTGCCAGCAGTACCCGGGGCGGGAGGGGGGACACAGATACGCAGTATTTT.

As DNA, the CDR3 is TGCAGTGCTAGGGGGACAGGAGAAGCTTTCTTT. Translated: CSARGTGEAFF. The rearrangement uses TRBV20-1 and TRBJ1-1, with 8 bases aligning to TRBD1. Trimming took 3 bases from V and 8 from J; bases not matched to a gene: 2. Germline values: CDR1 DFQATT, CDR2 SNEGSKA (reference sequence). The CDR3 sequence is 11 residues long.

The rearrangement joins TRBV14 to TRBJ2-2; D may be TRBD2 (5 bases). Trimming cost V 4 bases and J 2 bases, with 11 bases left between them. This CDR3 comprises 15 residues. Germline loops: CDR1 SGHDN, CDR2 FVKESK. The CDR3 loop reads CASSPTRGNTGELFF. CDR3 coding DNA: TGTGCCAGCAGCCCGACACGGGGTAACACCGGGGAGCTGTTTTTT.

This clone came up once. The rearrangement links TRBV28 to TRBJ2-7; D gene uncertain. CDR3 size: 12 residues. Germline lookup yields CDR1 MDHEN and CDR2 SYDVKM. V was pared by 4 bases and J by 0 bases, with 4 bases between. The CDR3 here is CASSSGSYEQYF. The CDR3 DNA reads as TGTGCCAGCAGTTCAGGCTCCTACGAGCAGTACTTC.

This chain uses TRBV30 with TRBJ2-1; 10 positions agree with TRBD2. This CDR3 contains 16 residues. V lost 0 bases and J lost 8; bases outside the gene matches: 10. Looked up from germline, CDR1 is GTSNPN and CDR2 is SVGIG (reference sequence). CDR3 loop: CAWSVRTSGIADEQFF. The CDR3 nucleotides read TGTGCCTGGAGTGTACGTACTAGCGGGATTGCGGATGAGCAGTTCTTC.

This clone was observed a few times. The chain couples TRBV19 to TRBJ2-4, with TRBD2 matching 8 bases. V lost 5 bases to trimming and J lost 0 bases; unmatched junction nucleotides: 12. Germline CDR1 is LNHDA and CDR2 is SQIVND (reference sequence). The CDR3 has 18 amino acids. The CDR3 spells CASSLGREGPGAKNIQYF. Written as DNA, the CDR3 is TGTGCCAGTAGTTTGGGACGGGAGGGGCCCGGAGCCAAAAACATTCAGTACTTC.

The V gene is TRBV28, the J gene TRBJ1-1; D perhaps matches TRBD1 (5 bases). V lost 11 bases and J 1 base, leaving 17 bases between the germline ends. Germline V gene data show CDR1 as MDHEN and CDR2 as SYDVKM. The length of the CDR3 is 14 residues. CDR3 protein: CAGWGGERNTEAFF. The CDR3 nucleotides read TGTGCCGGCTGGGGGGGGGAGCGGAACACTGAAGCTTTCTTT.